A single sample is the source of the 13 T cell receptor beta chains below, sequenced in a study of response to subunit inactivated influenza vaccine. TCRdb analysed the RT-PCR reads with MiXCR anew, one entry per CDR3 protein. The sample has fewer than 650,000 distinct CDR3 sequences, approximately 12% seen once; the top ten hold about an eighth. The sample consisted of PBMCs from blood, taken roughly 47 days after vaccination. Receptor source: a man aged 50-60 years who received an inactivated influenza vaccine.

This clonotype has only a few counts. The rearrangement links TRBV20-1 to TRBJ2-7, with D perhaps TRBD1 (5 bases). CDR1 and CDR2 (germline): DFQATT, SNEGSKA (reference sequence). Deletions cut 6 bases from V and 2 bases from J, with 17 bases between. The CDR3 extends over 14 amino acids. The CDR3 here is CSAPLGHLTYEQYF. The CDR3 DNA reads as TGCAGTGCCCCTCTAGGACACCTGACCTACGAGCAGTACTTC.

The chain combines TRBV7-6 with TRBJ2-3; D ambiguous. V was clipped by 4 bases and J by 7 bases, with 12 bases between them. In germline, CDR1 is SGHVS, CDR2 FNYEAQ. The CDR3 is made up of 13 amino acids. The CDR3: CASSSHTLNTQYF. CDR3 DNA: TGTGCCAGCAGCTCCCATACCCTAAATACGCAGTATTTT.

V and J are TRBV24-1 and TRBJ2-2; a possible D gene is TRBD1 (5 bases). Germline V gene data show CDR1 as KGHDR and CDR2 as SFDVKD. CDR3 length: 14 residues. V was shortened by 4 bases and J by 3 bases, with 8 bases between the two germline ends. CDR3 amino acids: CATSDIQDTGELFF. The CDR3 DNA reads TGTGCCACCAGTGACATACAGGACACCGGGGAGCTGTTTTTT.

CDR3 DNA: TGTGCCAGCAGCTGGTTGGGGACAGGGCCACCAGATACGCAGTATTTT. Amino acid sequence: CASSWLGTGPPDTQYF. This chain uses TRBV6-1 with TRBJ2-3, with 9 positions matching TRBD1. The trim removed 6 bases at V and 4 bases at J, leaving 11 bases unmatched. The CDR3 length is 16 residues. Germline V gene sequence: CDR1 MNHNS, CDR2 SASEGT.

This chain links TRBV5-5 with TRBJ2-5; 13 nucleotides line up with TRBD2. Germline assignment: CDR1 SGHKS and CDR2 YYEKEE (reference sequence). The CDR3 totals 16 residues. V shed 3 bases, J shed 2 bases, and the junction held 4 bases outside the gene matches. The CDR3 sequence is CASSSRLAGGQETQYF. CDR3 sequence (DNA): TGTGCCAGCAGCTCCAGACTAGCGGGAGGACAAGAGACCCAGTACTTC.

There are a few counts of this clonotype. This chain joins TRBV5-1 and TRBJ2-3; 8 positions match TRBD2. The CDR3 is 17 amino acids. J gave up 6 bases and V 0 bases, and 12 bases lay outside the gene matches. Germline CDR1 is SGHRS and CDR2 is YFSETQ. The CDR3 here is CASSLGIAGSRSDTQYF. The CDR3 DNA follows: TGCGCCAGCAGCTTGGGAATAGCGGGGAGCCGAAGTGATACGCAGTATTTT.

This clonotype turned up a few times. The gene calls are TRBV12-3 or TRBV12-4 and TRBJ2-7; possible D gene TRBD2, 5 bases. This CDR3 has 16 residues. V shed 3 bases and J shed 4 bases, with 19 bases lying between them. CDR3 sequence reads: CASSFQGGGRRYEQYF. Here the CDR3 DNA reads TGTGCCAGCAGTTTTCAAGGCGGTGGTAGGAGGTACGAGCAGTACTTC.

This clonotype showed up many times. This sequence joins TRBV5-1 and TRBJ2-3; 9 bases agree with TRBD1. Germline V gene lookup returns CDR1 SGHRS and CDR2 YFSETQ. The CDR3 length is 15 residues. The V and J ends lost 2 bases and 3 bases, in that order; junction bases with no gene match: 4. This CDR3 is CASSFGDRDTDTQYF. Written as DNA, the CDR3 is TGCGCCAGCAGCTTTGGGGACAGGGATACAGATACGCAGTATTTT.

This clonotype came up a few times. The chain is built from TRBV28 and TRBJ2-2, with unresolved D. Germline values: CDR1 MDHEN, CDR2 SYDVKM. The V end was cut by 3 bases, the J end by 7 bases, with 9 bases between. This CDR3 region has 13 residues. CDR3 amino acids: CASSFLRGGELFF. DNA for the CDR3: TGTGCCAGCAGTTTTTTGAGAGGCGGGGAGCTGTTTTTT.

The V gene is TRBV12-3 or TRBV12-4, the J gene TRBJ2-2; D call uncertain. The CDR3 runs to 17 residues. Trimming stripped 1 base from V and 6 bases from J, with 18 bases between. This CDR3 reads CASSLGGSVWLAGELFF. CDR3 DNA: TGTGCCAGCAGTTTAGGTGGAAGCGTGTGGTTAGCCGGGGAGCTGTTTTTT.

This chain joins TRBV5-1 and TRBJ2-2, with D hard to call. There are 14 residues in the CDR3. CDR1 is SGHRS, CDR2 YFSETQ, per germline. V lost 5 bases and J 0 bases, leaving 8 bases between the germline ends. CDR3: CASRERSNTGELFF. CDR3 coding DNA: TGCGCCAGCAGAGAAAGATCGAACACCGGGGAGCTGTTTTTT.

This clonotype occurred many times. V is TRBV28 and J is TRBJ1-4, with D unresolved. The CDR3 extends over 13 amino acids. In germline, CDR1 is MDHEN, CDR2 SYDVKM. The V end lost 3 bases, the J end lost 6 bases, and 8 bases lay between the germline ends. The CDR3 coding sequence is TGTGCCAGCAGTTTCTCCCCTCATGAAAAACTGTTTTTT. Translating it yields CASSFSPHEKLFF.

The rearrangement joins TRBV5-1 to TRBJ2-5, with D perhaps assigned TRBD1 or TRBD2 (6 bases each). Germline CDR1 reads SGHRS; CDR2 reads YFSETQ. V was clipped by 5 bases and J by 2 bases, with 19 bases between them. CDR3 size: 16 residues. CDR3 amino acids: CASSKWGGDNQETQYF. The CDR3 nucleotides are TGCGCCAGCAGTAAGTGGGGCGGGGACAATCAAGAGACCCAGTACTTC.